This record covers a single TCR beta chain. The CDR3 sequence is 14 residues long. Looked up from germline, CDR1 is MNHEY and CDR2 is SMNVEV (reference sequence). V lost 6 bases to trimming and J lost 4 bases, with 13 bases between them. These data originate in a study of blood T cell repertoires in COVID-19. The overall study: Donors in the United States, Italy and Spain gave samples during acute or convalescent COVID-19. Sources were T cells, B-cell-depleted T cells, or PBMCs; the material itself was cDNA or gDNA.

Assay: immunoSEQ multiplex PCR; the TCRdb copy retains only in-frame clones and omits some. The repertoire has approximately 350,000 clones, 88% of them found once; the top ten carry 5.5% to 7.5%. The Seattle patients joined while their infection was active and were tracked longitudinally afterward. The chain combines TRBV27 with TRBJ1-5; TRBD1 might be the D (5 bases). The sample comprised peripheral blood. The clonotype comes from a woman in her 70s with COVID-19, enrolled during active disease. In DNA, the CDR3 is TGTGCCAGCAGCATGGGACTGATGAATCAGCCCCAGCATTTT. Translated, it gives CASSMGLMNQPQHF.